What follows are 14 T cell receptor beta chains derived from one specimen sequenced in a study of cytomegalovirus exposure and HLA in healthy donors. It was with 60 Vbeta and 13 Jbeta primers that the PCR ran. Assay: immunoSEQ multiplex PCR; the TCRdb copy retains only in-frame clones and omits some. The sample includes about 130,000 clones, 6.5% to 9.5% of them seen just once. Source material: PBMCs. The receptors shown here come from a man aged 40-55 years in good health and CMV-seronegative.

Only a few counts were recorded for this clone. The V gene is TRBV7-9, the J gene TRBJ2-3; D might be TRBD1 (6 bases). The V and J ends lost 1 base and 8 bases respectively, with 16 bases between them. Germline CDR1 SEHNR, CDR2 FQNEAQ (reference sequence). This CDR3 has 15 residues. Written as DNA, the CDR3 is TGTGCCAGCAGCTTAGAATGGGGGCCGACGGGTACGCAGTATTTT. Its protein is CASSLEWGPTGTQYF.

This clone has only a few counts. This chain connects TRBV7-2 to TRBJ2-7, with 8 bases aligning to TRBD1. Germline assignment: CDR1 SGHTA and CDR2 FQGNSA. V was clipped by 6 bases and J by 5 bases; unmatched bases: 9. The CDR3 has 14 amino acids. The CDR3 spells CASSFRTGWDEQYF. CDR3 DNA: TGTGCCAGCAGTTTCCGGACAGGGTGGGACGAGCAGTACTTC.

V usage is TRBV4-1 and J usage is TRBJ1-6; D may be TRBD1 (5 bases). The germline V gene has CDR1 MGHRA and CDR2 YSYEKL. CDR3 length: 16 residues. V was shortened by 0 bases and J by 10 bases, with 16 bases between the two germline ends. This CDR3 reads CASSQDPAGLRSPLHF. The CDR3 DNA sequence: TGCGCCAGCAGCCAAGATCCCGCAGGGTTGAGATCACCCCTCCACTTT.

This clone was observed a handful of times. The CDR3 loop reads CASSSGQPQHF. The DNA of the CDR3 is TGTGCCAGCAGTTCGGGGCAGCCCCAGCATTTT. The rearrangement links TRBV6-6 to TRBJ1-5; D is uncertain. The CDR3 runs 11 residues. The germline CDR1 and CDR2 sequences are MNHNY and SVGAGI (reference sequence). The germline V and J ends were trimmed by 4 bases and 7 bases, with 5 bases remaining between them.

This clone showed up just a few times. The rearrangement links TRBV5-1 to TRBJ1-1, with 9 nucleotides matching TRBD1. In germline, CDR1 is SGHRS, CDR2 YFSETQ. Losses at the gene ends were 4 bases for V and 4 bases for J; bases not matched to a gene: 5. This CDR3 has 14 residues. The DNA for the CDR3 is TGCGCCAGCAGCGCACAGGGGGCATCCACTGAAGCTTTCTTT. The encoded protein is CASSAQGASTEAFF.

This clone was picked up a small number of times. The V and J genes are TRBV19 and TRBJ1-1; D unresolved. Germline loops: CDR1 LNHDA, CDR2 SQIVND (reference sequence). Trimming stripped 7 bases from V and 2 bases from J, with 8 bases between. The length of the CDR3 is 12 residues. The CDR3 nucleotides are TGTGCCAGTAACGAGGGTAACACTGAAGCTTTCTTT. Protein product: CASNEGNTEAFF.

This clone turned up a few times. The chain employs TRBV10-3 and TRBJ2-2, with 9 nucleotides matching TRBD2. The germline V gene has CDR1 ENHRY and CDR2 SYGVKD. The junction had 2 bases not matched to a gene; V was cut back by 2 bases and J by 1 base. The CDR3 sequence is 16 residues long. DNA for the CDR3: TGTGCCATCAGTGAGCCGCGGGGGGGGAACACCGGGGAGCTGTTTTTT. It is translated as CAISEPRGGNTGELFF.

This sequence joins TRBV5-1 and TRBJ1-4; maybe TRBD1 (5 bases). The ends were cut back, 2 bases at V and 4 bases at J, with 12 bases in the middle. Looked up from germline, CDR1 is SGHRS and CDR2 is YFSETQ. The CDR3 consists of 15 residues. CDR3 residues: CASSFGAGGNEKLFF. For the CDR3, the DNA is TGCGCCAGCAGCTTCGGGGCGGGAGGTAATGAAAAACTGTTTTTT. Filled out from reference TRBV5-1 and TRBJ1-4, the complete variable domain reads KAGVTQTPRYLIKTRGQQVTLSCSPISGHRSVSWYQQTPGQGLQFLFEYFSETQRNKGNFPGRFSGRQFSNSRSEMNVSTLELGDSALYLCASSFGAGGNEKLFFGSGTQLSVL.

The rearrangement joins TRBV7-9 to TRBJ1-3; 9 bases align to TRBD1. Germline V gene lookup returns CDR1 SEHNR and CDR2 FQNEAQ (reference sequence). CDR3 length: 14 amino acids. The V and J ends lost 5 bases and 8 bases, in that order; junction bases with no gene match: 7. DNA for the CDR3: TGTGCCAGCAGCCAGGACAGGGGAGTCCACACCATATATTTT. This translates into CASSQDRGVHTIYF.

The J gene is TRBJ2-5, the V gene TRBV5-1, with 8 positions matching TRBD2. V shed 4 bases and J 5 bases; nucleotides not matched to a gene: 10. The CDR3 contains 15 residues. Germline V gives CDR1 SGHRS, CDR2 YFSETQ. The CDR3 region has the DNA TGCGCCAGCAGCGAAGGACTAGCCCTCCGGGAGACCCAGTACTTC. This encodes CASSEGLALRETQYF.

V gene TRBV7-9 combines with J gene TRBJ1-1; the D gene is possibly TRBD1 (6 bases). V lost 5 bases and J 7 bases, leaving 17 bases between the germline ends. The CDR3 runs 14 residues. Germline V lookup: CDR1 SEHNR, CDR2 FQNEAQ (reference sequence). In DNA, the CDR3 is TGTGCCAGCAGCCCCGCAGACAGGAGGTATGAAGCTTTCTTT. Its translation is CASSPADRRYEAFF.

A few counts support this clone. The genes are TRBV7-6 and TRBJ1-6; 7 bases are a match to TRBD1. The V and J ends lost 3 bases and 6 bases, in that order; junction bases with no gene match: 2. The CDR3 length is 14 residues. From germline, CDR1 is SGHVS and CDR2 FNYEAQ. CDR3 protein: CASSFGTANSPLHF. The CDR3 nucleotides are TGTGCCAGCAGCTTTGGGACAGCTAATTCACCCCTCCACTTT.

The chain combines TRBV10-1 with TRBJ1-5; D is undetermined. V was clipped by 7 bases and J by 6 bases, with 7 bases between them. The CDR3 totals 11 residues. CDR1 and CDR2 (germline): WNHNN, SYGVQD (reference sequence). The CDR3 loop is CASTSGQPQHF. CDR3 DNA sequence: TGCGCCAGCACTAGCGGTCAGCCCCAGCATTTT.

This clone showed up just a few times. The CDR3 bases are TGTGCCAGCAGCCCACGAGGCACCGGGGAGCTGTTTTTT. Translation: CASSPRGTGELFF. The chain carries TRBV9 and TRBJ2-2; D not resolved. V shed 4 bases and J shed 4 bases, with 8 bases lying between them. The CDR3 runs 13 residues. The germline gives CDR1 SGDLS, CDR2 YYNGEE.